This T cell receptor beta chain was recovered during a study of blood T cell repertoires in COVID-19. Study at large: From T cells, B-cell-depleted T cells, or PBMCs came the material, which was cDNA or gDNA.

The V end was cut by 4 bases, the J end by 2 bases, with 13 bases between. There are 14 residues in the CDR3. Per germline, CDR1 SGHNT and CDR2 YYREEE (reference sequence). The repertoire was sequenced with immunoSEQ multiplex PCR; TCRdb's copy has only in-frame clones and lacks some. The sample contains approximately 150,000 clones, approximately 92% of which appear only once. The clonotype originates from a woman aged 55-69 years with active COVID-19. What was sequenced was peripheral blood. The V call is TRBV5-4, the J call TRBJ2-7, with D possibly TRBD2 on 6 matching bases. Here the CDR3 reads CASSPGGITYEQYF. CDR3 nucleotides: TGTGCCAGCAGCCCCGGAGGGATTACCTACGAGCAGTACTTC. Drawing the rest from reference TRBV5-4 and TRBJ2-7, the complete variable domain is ETGVTQSPTHLIKTRGQQVTLRCSSQSGHNTVSWYQQALGQGPQFIFQYYREEENGRGNFPPRFSGLQFPNYSSELNVNALELDDSALYLCASSPGGITYEQYFGPGTRLTVT.